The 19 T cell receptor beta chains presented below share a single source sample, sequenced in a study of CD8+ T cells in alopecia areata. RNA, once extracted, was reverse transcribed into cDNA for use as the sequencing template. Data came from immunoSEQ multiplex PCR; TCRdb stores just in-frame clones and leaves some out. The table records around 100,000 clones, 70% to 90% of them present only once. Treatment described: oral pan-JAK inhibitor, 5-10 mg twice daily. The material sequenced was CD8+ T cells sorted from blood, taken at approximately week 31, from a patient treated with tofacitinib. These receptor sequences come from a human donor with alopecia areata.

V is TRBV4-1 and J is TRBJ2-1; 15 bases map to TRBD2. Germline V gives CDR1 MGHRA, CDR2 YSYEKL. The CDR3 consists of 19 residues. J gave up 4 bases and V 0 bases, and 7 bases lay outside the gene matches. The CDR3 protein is CASSQEIGTSGGIYNEQFF. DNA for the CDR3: TGCGCCAGCAGCCAAGAAATCGGGACTAGCGGGGGGATTTACAATGAGCAGTTCTTC.

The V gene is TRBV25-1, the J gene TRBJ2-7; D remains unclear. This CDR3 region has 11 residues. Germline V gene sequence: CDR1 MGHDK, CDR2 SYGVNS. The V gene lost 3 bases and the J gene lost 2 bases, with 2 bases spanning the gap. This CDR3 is CASSEAYEQYF. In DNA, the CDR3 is TGTGCCAGCAGTGAGGCCTACGAGCAGTACTTC.

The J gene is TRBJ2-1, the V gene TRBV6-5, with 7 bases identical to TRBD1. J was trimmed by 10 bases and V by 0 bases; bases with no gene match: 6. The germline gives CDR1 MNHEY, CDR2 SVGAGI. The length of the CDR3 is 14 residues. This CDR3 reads CASSYSGGQDEQFF. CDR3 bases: TGTGCCAGCAGTTACTCCGGAGGACAGGACGAGCAGTTCTTC.

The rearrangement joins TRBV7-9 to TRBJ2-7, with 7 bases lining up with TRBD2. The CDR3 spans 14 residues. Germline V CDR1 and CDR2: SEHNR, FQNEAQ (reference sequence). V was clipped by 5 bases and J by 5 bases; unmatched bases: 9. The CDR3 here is CASSLQTSKDEQYF. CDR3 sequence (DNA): TGTGCCAGCAGCCTCCAGACTAGCAAGGACGAGCAGTACTTC.

CDR3 amino acids: CASSFIGTSYEQYF. Written as DNA, the CDR3 is TGTGCCAGCAGTTTTATCGGCACCTCCTACGAGCAGTACTTC. The chain carries TRBV27 and TRBJ2-7; D is unclear. The CDR3 contains 14 residues. V gave up 3 bases and J gave up 0 bases, with 9 bases separating them. CDR1 is MNHEY and CDR2 is SMNVEV in the germline V gene (reference sequence).

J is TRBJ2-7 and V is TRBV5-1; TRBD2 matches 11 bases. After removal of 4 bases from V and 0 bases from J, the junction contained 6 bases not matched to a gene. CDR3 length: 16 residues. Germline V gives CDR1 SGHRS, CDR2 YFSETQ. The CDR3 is CASSTIAGGYSYEQYF. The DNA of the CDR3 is TGCGCCAGCAGCACAATAGCGGGAGGGTACTCCTACGAGCAGTACTTC.

The DNA of the CDR3 is TGTGCCAGCAGCGCCTCACGGACAGGCTTCGGGGAGCTGTTTTTT. This translates into CASSASRTGFGELFF. The chain couples TRBV9 to TRBJ2-2; 7 nucleotides agree with TRBD1. CDR3 length equals 15 residues. V trimming: 3 bases; J trimming: 7 bases; junction bases outside the gene matches: 9. Germline CDR1 SGDLS, CDR2 YYNGEE.

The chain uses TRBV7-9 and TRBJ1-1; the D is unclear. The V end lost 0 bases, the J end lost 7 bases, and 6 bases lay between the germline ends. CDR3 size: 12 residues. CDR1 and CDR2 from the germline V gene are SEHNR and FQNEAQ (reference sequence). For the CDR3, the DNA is TGTGCCAGCAGCTTAGCAGGGCTTGAAGCTTTCTTT. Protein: CASSLAGLEAFF.

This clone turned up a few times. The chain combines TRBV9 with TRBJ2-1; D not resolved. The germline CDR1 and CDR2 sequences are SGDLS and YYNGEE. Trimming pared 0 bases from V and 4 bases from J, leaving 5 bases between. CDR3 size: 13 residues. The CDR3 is CASSVEEYNEQFF. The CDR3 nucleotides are TGTGCCAGCAGCGTAGAAGAGTACAATGAGCAGTTCTTC.

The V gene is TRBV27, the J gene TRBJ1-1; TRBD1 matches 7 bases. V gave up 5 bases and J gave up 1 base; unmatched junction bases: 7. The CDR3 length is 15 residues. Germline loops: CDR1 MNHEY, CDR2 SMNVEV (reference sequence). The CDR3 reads CASSTLGGANTEAFF. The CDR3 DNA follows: TGTGCCAGCAGTACATTAGGGGGCGCGAACACTGAAGCTTTCTTT.

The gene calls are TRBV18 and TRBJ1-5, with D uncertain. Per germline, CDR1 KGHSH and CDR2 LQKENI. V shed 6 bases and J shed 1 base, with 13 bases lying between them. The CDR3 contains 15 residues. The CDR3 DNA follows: TGTGCCAGCTCCGACCAACGGTCGAGCAATCAGCCCCAGCATTTT. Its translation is CASSDQRSSNQPQHF.

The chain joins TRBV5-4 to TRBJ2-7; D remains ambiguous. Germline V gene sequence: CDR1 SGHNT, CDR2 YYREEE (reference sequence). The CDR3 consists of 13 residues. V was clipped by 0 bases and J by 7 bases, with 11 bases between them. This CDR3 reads CASSLAVGAEQYF. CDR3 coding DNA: TGTGCCAGCAGCTTGGCCGTAGGAGCTGAGCAGTACTTC.

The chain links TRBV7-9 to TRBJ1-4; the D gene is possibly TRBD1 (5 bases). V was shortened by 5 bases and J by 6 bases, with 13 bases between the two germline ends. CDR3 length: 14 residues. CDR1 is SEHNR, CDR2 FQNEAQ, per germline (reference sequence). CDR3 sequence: CASSTWVGDEKLFF. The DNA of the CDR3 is TGTGCCAGCAGCACCTGGGTGGGGGATGAAAAACTGTTTTTT. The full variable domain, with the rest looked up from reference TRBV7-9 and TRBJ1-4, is DTGVSQNPRHKITKRGQNVTFRCDPISEHNRLYWYRQTLGQGPEFLTYFQNEAQLEKSRLLSDRFSAERPKGSFSTLEIQRTEQGDSAMYLCASSTWVGDEKLFFGSGTQLSVL.

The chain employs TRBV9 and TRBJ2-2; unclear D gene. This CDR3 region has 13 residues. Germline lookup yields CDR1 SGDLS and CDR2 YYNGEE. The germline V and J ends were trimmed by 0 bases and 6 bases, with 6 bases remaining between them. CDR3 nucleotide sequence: TGTGCCAGCAGCGTAGCCGACGCCGGGGAGCTGTTTTTT. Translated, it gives CASSVADAGELFF.

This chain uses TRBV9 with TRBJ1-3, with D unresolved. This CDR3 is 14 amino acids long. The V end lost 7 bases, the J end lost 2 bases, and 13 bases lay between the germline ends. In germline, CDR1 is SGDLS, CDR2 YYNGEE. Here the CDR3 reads CASGPYDTGNTIYF. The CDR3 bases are TGTGCCAGCGGACCATACGATACTGGAAACACCATATATTTT.

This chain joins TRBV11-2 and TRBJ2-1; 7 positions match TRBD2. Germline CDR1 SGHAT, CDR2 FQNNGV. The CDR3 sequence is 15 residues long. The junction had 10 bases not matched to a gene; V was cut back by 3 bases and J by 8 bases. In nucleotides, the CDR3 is TGTGCCAGCAGCTTTTGGGGGGGTTACTTGGATGAGCAGTTCTTC. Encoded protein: CASSFWGGYLDEQFF.

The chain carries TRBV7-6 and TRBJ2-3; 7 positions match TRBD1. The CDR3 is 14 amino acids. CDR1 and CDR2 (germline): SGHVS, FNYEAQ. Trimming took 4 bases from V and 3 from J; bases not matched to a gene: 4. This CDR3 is CASSSQGETDTQYF. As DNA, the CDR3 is TGTGCCAGCAGCTCCCAGGGGGAGACAGATACGCAGTATTTT.

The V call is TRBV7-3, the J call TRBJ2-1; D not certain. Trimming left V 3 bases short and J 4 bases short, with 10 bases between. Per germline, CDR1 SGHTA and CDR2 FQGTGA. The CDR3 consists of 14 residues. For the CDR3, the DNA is TGTGCCAGCAGCTTTTCGCCCTCTTACAATGAGCAGTTCTTC. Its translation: CASSFSPSYNEQFF.

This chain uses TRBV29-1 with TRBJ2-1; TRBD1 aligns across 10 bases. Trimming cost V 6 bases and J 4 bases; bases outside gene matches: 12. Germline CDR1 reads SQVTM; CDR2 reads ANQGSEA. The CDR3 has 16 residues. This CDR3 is CSVQGGQGLLYNEQFF. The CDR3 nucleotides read TGCAGCGTCCAGGGGGGACAGGGGCTCTTGTACAATGAGCAGTTCTTC.